The present TCR beta chain was sequenced within a study of T cells of healthy individuals. The CDR3 consists of 12 residues. The germline CDR1 and CDR2 sequences are DFQATT and SNEGSKA (reference sequence). V was trimmed by 2 bases and J by 5 bases, leaving 9 bases between them. This clonotype was recorded a few times. TCRdb redid the calling of the 5' RACE reads with MiXCR, one entry per CDR3 protein. Of about 96,000 distinct CDR3 sequences listed, 15% to 20% are singletons. The sequence was obtained from a human donor in good health. This chain joins TRBV20-1 and TRBJ2-5; no clear D. The DNA for the CDR3 is TGCAGTGCTAGATCACCCACGGAGACCCAGTACTTC. It encodes CSARSPTETQYF.